The 17 T cell receptor beta chains below come from one sample, sequenced in a study of identical twins. One entry per CDR3 protein, called by TCRdb with MiXCR from the 5' RACE reads. The table lists some 500,000 distinct CDR3 sequences, around 9.6% of them singletons, with roughly 3% in the top ten. This sample was also put to use in a study of yellow fever vaccine responses in identical twins.

Sequenced input: PBMCs. These receptors originate from a woman under 30 in good health.

This clonotype was detected ten times or more. V is TRBV28 and J is TRBJ1-2; 8 bases map to TRBD1. CDR3 size: 15 residues. V shed 4 bases and J 7 bases; nucleotides not matched to a gene: 11. Germline V gene data show CDR1 as MDHEN and CDR2 as SYDVKM. CDR3 sequence (DNA): TGTGCCAGCAGTTACCCTCAGGGGGCGGCCTTTGGCTACACCTTC. This codes for CASSYPQGAAFGYTF.

The J gene is TRBJ2-1, the V gene TRBV20-1; 7 bases are a match to TRBD2. Trimming cost V 5 bases and J 6 bases; bases outside gene matches: 10. In germline, CDR1 is DFQATT, CDR2 SNEGSKA (reference sequence). There are 14 residues in the CDR3. The CDR3 region is CSAVRRAGVNEQFF. The CDR3 DNA follows: TGCAGTGCTGTCAGGCGGGCGGGGGTCAATGAGCAGTTCTTC.

This clonotype was seen only a few times. The junction shows a germline mismatch at one end, possibly a read error. This chain links TRBV7-7 with TRBJ2-5; 8 nucleotides agree with TRBD1. From germline, CDR1 is SSHAT and CDR2 FNYEAQ (reference sequence). CDR3 length: 14 residues. This CDR3 is CASSLGGQGETQYF. The CDR3, as DNA: TGTGCTAGCAGCTTAGGCGGACAGGGAGAGACCCAGTACTTC.

The V call is TRBV5-6, the J call TRBJ2-1; TRBD1 or TRBD2 may be the D gene (6 bases each). V was shortened by 0 bases and J by 3 bases, with 16 bases between the two germline ends. The CDR3 has 17 residues. Germline CDR1 SGHDT, CDR2 YYEEEE. The CDR3 reads CASSLVGGRGRYNEQFF. The CDR3 nucleotides are TGTGCCAGCAGCTTGGTTGGGGGACGGGGGCGCTACAATGAGCAGTTCTTC.

This clonotype was observed many times. In DNA, the CDR3 is TGTGCCAGCAGCCCCCGGACAGGGCCCATGAACACTGAAGCTTTCTTT. Residues: CASSPRTGPMNTEAFF. The chain combines TRBV3-1 with TRBJ1-1, with 8 bases lining up with TRBD1. V shed 4 bases and J 0 bases; nucleotides not matched to a gene: 7. Germline V gene sequence: CDR1 LGHDT, CDR2 YNNKEL (reference sequence). The CDR3 sequence is 16 residues long.

The V and J genes are TRBV19 and TRBJ1-2; maybe TRBD1 (5 bases). V lost 8 bases and J lost 3, with 19 bases in between. The germline CDR1 and CDR2 sequences are LNHDA and SQIVND (reference sequence). The CDR3 consists of 15 residues. For the CDR3, the DNA is TGTGCCAGTCAAGATGACTTTCCGGGGGACTATGGCTACACCTTC. Protein sequence: CASQDDFPGDYGYTF.

This clonotype was found a few times. V usage is TRBV6-5 and J usage is TRBJ2-3, with 10 nucleotides matching TRBD2. The CDR3 totals 17 residues. The germline V gene encodes CDR1 MNHEY and CDR2 SVGAGI. Unmatched junction bases numbered 6, after V lost 2 bases and J lost 1 base. CDR3 nucleotides: TGTGCCAGCAGTTACGGGCTAGCGGGAGTTGGCACAGATACGCAGTATTTT. The encoded protein is CASSYGLAGVGTDTQYF.

This clonotype has only a few counts. This chain uses TRBV20-1 with TRBJ2-3; TRBD2 matches at 9 bases. The length of the CDR3 is 14 residues. CDR1 and CDR2 (germline): DFQATT, SNEGSKA (reference sequence). CDR3 sequence reads: CRVIAGVGTDTQYF. As DNA, the CDR3 is TGCAGGGTGATAGCGGGAGTTGGCACAGATACGCAGTATTTT.

The chain employs TRBV11-2 and TRBJ2-1, with 10 positions matching TRBD2. Per the germline V gene, CDR1 is SGHAT and CDR2 is FQNNGV. With 6 bases clipped from V and 4 bases from J, the junction kept 15 bases outside the gene matches. The CDR3 is made up of 18 amino acids. CDR3 bases: TGTGCCAGCAGGTTCCGGGCCCCCAGCGGGGGGGTATACAATGAGCAGTTCTTC. The encoded protein is CASRFRAPSGGVYNEQFF. Full variable domain (missing parts from reference TRBV11-2 and TRBJ2-1): EAGVAQSPRYKIIEKRQSVAFWCNPISGHATLYWYQQILGQGPKLLIQFQNNGVVDDSQLPKDRFSAERLKGVDSTLKIQPAKLEDSAVYLCASRFRAPSGGVYNEQFFGPGTRLTVL.

The table lists this clonotype with a few counts. This chain joins TRBV29-1 and TRBJ2-7; TRBD1 is a possible D gene (7 bases). Germline V gene sequence: CDR1 SQVTM, CDR2 ANQGSEA. The CDR3 is 15 amino acids. The V gene lost 6 bases and the J gene lost 1 base, with 19 bases spanning the gap. DNA of the CDR3: TGCAGCGTCCTCGAACGCAGGGGGGCATCCTACGAGCAGTACTTC. Translating it yields CSVLERRGASYEQYF.

The CDR3 sequence is CASSEASMTGVEETQYF. The CDR3 nucleotides read TGTGCCAGCAGTGAAGCCTCAATGACAGGGGTGGAAGAGACCCAGTACTTC. The gene calls are TRBV2 and TRBJ2-5, with TRBD1 matching over 8 bases. Losses at the gene ends were 0 bases for V and 3 bases for J; bases not matched to a gene: 9. The germline V gene has CDR1 SNHLY and CDR2 FYNNEI. There are 17 residues in the CDR3.

This clonotype was recorded a few times. V usage is TRBV12-3 or TRBV12-4 and J usage is TRBJ1-3; no clear D gene. Trimming shortened V by 4 bases and J by 0 bases, and 16 bases separated the two germline ends. This CDR3 has 17 residues. CDR3: CASSSPDWDPSGNTIYF. The CDR3 region has the DNA TGTGCCAGCAGTTCCCCCGACTGGGATCCCTCTGGAAACACCATATATTTT.

This chain connects TRBV6-5 to TRBJ2-3; unclear D gene. This CDR3 comprises 16 residues. The germline V gene encodes CDR1 MNHEY and CDR2 SVGAGI. The V gene lost 3 bases and the J gene lost 4 bases, with 17 bases spanning the gap. The CDR3 protein is CASSYSGPIGPDTQYF. The CDR3 coding sequence is TGTGCCAGCAGTTATTCCGGGCCTATAGGTCCAGATACGCAGTATTTT.

V usage is TRBV18 and J usage is TRBJ2-7; TRBD2 matches at 7 bases. The CDR3 length is 15 residues. Per germline, CDR1 KGHSH and CDR2 LQKENI. V dropped 6 bases and J dropped 4; count of bases not matched to a gene: 12. CDR3 nucleotides: TGTGCCAGCTCCAGCTGGGAGGGAGGGCCTTACGAGCAGTACTTC. Translation gives CASSSWEGGPYEQYF.

The table lists this clonotype with a few counts. The rearrangement links TRBV6-1 to TRBJ1-5; a weak D match, TRBD1 (5 bases). Germline V lookup: CDR1 MNHNS, CDR2 SASEGT. Trimming took off 6 bases at V and 6 bases at J, with 18 bases between the two ends. This CDR3 has 15 amino acids. The CDR3 region is CASSLVGTGGQPQHF. Here the CDR3 DNA reads TGTGCCAGCAGCCTGGTGGGGACGGGCGGTCAGCCCCAGCATTTT.

The J gene is TRBJ1-4, the V gene TRBV5-1; tentatively, D is TRBD1 (6 bases). The germline V and J ends were trimmed by 4 bases and 11 bases, with 15 bases remaining between them. The CDR3 runs to 13 residues. Germline V gene sequence: CDR1 SGHRS, CDR2 YFSETQ. In nucleotides, the CDR3 is TGCGCCAGCAGCGGCGAACAGGGCCGGAAACTGTTTTTT. Its protein is CASSGEQGRKLFF.

The rearrangement joins TRBV10-2 to TRBJ2-7; TRBD1 matches 7 bases. Trimming took 7 bases from V and 1 from J; bases not matched to a gene: 4. The CDR3 covers 13 residues. Germline-derived CDR1 and CDR2 are WSHSY and SAAADI. CDR3 amino acids: CASTGDSSYEQYF. CDR3 DNA: TGCGCCAGCACCGGGGACAGTTCCTACGAGCAGTACTTC.